This record looks at one T cell receptor beta chain sequence and its context. What it binds is unknown. This entry is derived from a study of shared clonotypes between healthy human individuals. Study-level findings and limits: There were few donors, and this limited the genetic and exposure-history diversity represented. Read depth was anticipated to influence clonotype sharing among donors.

The CDR3 sequence is 16 residues long. A CD45RA+ naive subset and a CD45RA-negative memory subset were split from CD4+ cells. The data were produced by immunoSEQ multiplex PCR, yet TCRdb's version contains in-frame clones alone and is incomplete. The sample holds 2,100,000 or so clones; 90% to 96% are singletons and the top ten take roughly 0.13%. The material sequenced was naive CD4+ T cells sorted from blood. The subset here: CD45RA+ positively selected. The TCR sequence derives from a man younger than 35 in good health. The chain carries TRBV21-1 and TRBJ2-4; the table's TRBD2 call for D was not verified on the DNA. TRBV21-1 corresponds to a pseudogene. The CDR3 DNA follows: TGTGCCAGCAGCAAATTCGGGGGGCAAGCCAAAAACATTCAGTACTTC. It encodes CASSKFGGQAKNIQYF.